The 25 T cell receptor beta chains reported below all come from one sample, sequenced in a study of CD8+ T cells in alopecia areata. Sequencing templates came from extracted RNA that was reverse transcribed into cDNA. Sequenced by immunoSEQ multiplex PCR; TCRdb stores in-frame clones only, minus some. The sample includes roughly 250,000 clones, roughly 60% of them seen just once. Treatment defined: oral pan-JAK inhibitor, 5-10 mg twice daily. The sample here was CD4+ T cells sorted from blood, taken at approximately week 52, from a patient treated with tofacitinib. These receptors all come from a human donor with alopecia areata.

The chain couples TRBV30 to TRBJ2-2, with 8 bases matching TRBD1. Germline trimming cut 1 base from V and 3 bases from J; bases unmatched to any gene: 10. The CDR3 has 17 amino acids. CDR1 is GTSNPN and CDR2 is SVGIG in the germline V gene (reference sequence). The CDR3 loop reads CAWSALGTGPDTGELFF. Here the CDR3 DNA reads TGTGCCTGGAGTGCCCTTGGGACAGGTCCGGACACCGGGGAGCTGTTTTTT.

The chain uses TRBV5-1 and TRBJ1-1; weak D call: TRBD1 (5 bases). Trimming shortened V by 1 base and J by 1 base, and 11 bases separated the two germline ends. In germline, CDR1 is SGHRS, CDR2 YFSETQ. This CDR3 contains 15 residues. The CDR3 protein is CASSLSPGRNTEAFF. CDR3 DNA: TGCGCCAGCAGCTTGTCTCCGGGACGGAACACTGAAGCTTTCTTT.

This clone was recorded only once. The V and J genes are TRBV6-5 and TRBJ1-6; D is uncertain. This CDR3 is 15 amino acids long. V was shortened by 6 bases and J by 10 bases, with 19 bases between the two germline ends. CDR1 MNHEY and CDR2 SVGAGI come from the germline V gene. The DNA of the CDR3 is TGTGCCAGCAGGGAGAGGGCTTTGCAGGCGTCACCCCTCCACTTT. It codes for CASRERALQASPLHF.

This rearrangement joins TRBV7-3 to TRBJ2-5, with 10 bases fitting TRBD1. CDR3 length: 15 residues. The V gene end was trimmed by 6 bases and the J gene end by 5 bases; junction bases not matched to a gene: 9. The germline V gene has CDR1 SGHTA and CDR2 FQGTGA. For the CDR3, the DNA is TGTGCCAGCAGACAGGCCGGGACAGGGGACGAGACCCAGTACTTC. Its protein is CASRQAGTGDETQYF.

This clone was seen just once. The V call is TRBV5-1, the J call TRBJ1-5; weak D call: TRBD1 (6 bases). V was trimmed by 1 base and J by 3 bases, leaving 11 bases between them. The CDR3 contains 15 residues. In germline, CDR1 is SGHRS, CDR2 YFSETQ. The CDR3 nucleotides read TGCGCCAGCAGCTTGTCCGGGGGCCTCAATCAGCCCCAGCATTTT. It translates to CASSLSGGLNQPQHF.

The chain couples TRBV11-2 to TRBJ1-6; D gene uncertain. V lost 8 bases and J 0 bases, leaving 5 bases between the germline ends. Germline-derived CDR1 and CDR2 are SGHAT and FQNNGV. The length of the CDR3 is 13 residues. This chain's CDR3 is CASGTSYNSPLHF. CDR3 DNA: TGTGCCAGCGGAACCTCCTATAATTCACCCCTCCACTTT.

The chain has TRBV15 and TRBJ1-4; D is uncertain. Trimming removed 4 bases at V and 8 bases at J, with 11 bases between. From germline, CDR1 is LNHNV and CDR2 YYDKDF (reference sequence). The CDR3 loop spans 13 amino acids. CDR3: CATSKDFKEKLFF. The CDR3 DNA sequence: TGTGCCACCAGCAAAGATTTTAAAGAAAAACTGTTTTTT.

This sequence joins TRBV29-1 and TRBJ1-2, with TRBD1 matching 8 bases. The CDR3 length is 11 residues. V shed 5 bases, J shed 7 bases, and the junction held 3 bases outside the gene matches. CDR1 and CDR2 (germline): SQVTM, ANQGSEA. The CDR3 coding sequence is TGCAGCGTTTGGACAGGGAGTGGCTACACCTTC. Encoded protein: CSVWTGSGYTF.

This clone has a handful of counts. V usage is TRBV29-1 and J usage is TRBJ2-7, with D perhaps matching TRBD1 or TRBD2 (6 bases each). CDR1 SQVTM and CDR2 ANQGSEA come from the germline V gene. CDR3 size: 14 residues. V was clipped by 6 bases and J by 0 bases, with 15 bases between them. Here the CDR3 DNA reads TGCAGCGTGGGGGGCAGGACCGTCTCCTACGAGCAGTACTTC. It codes for CSVGGRTVSYEQYF.

This clone has just a few counts. This chain joins TRBV10-3 and TRBJ1-4, with D hard to call. The CDR3 contains 13 residues. Germline CDR1 reads ENHRY; CDR2 reads SYGVKD. V was pared by 11 bases and J by 4 bases, with 14 bases between. CDR3 residues: CAVRAEINEKLFF. Here the CDR3 DNA reads TGTGCCGTGAGGGCAGAAATTAATGAAAAACTGTTTTTT.

The V gene is TRBV5-6, the J gene TRBJ2-5; 8 bases are shared with TRBD2. The CDR3 length is 15 residues. V lost 4 bases to trimming and J lost 5 bases; unmatched junction nucleotides: 10. From germline, CDR1 is SGHDT and CDR2 YYEEEE. This CDR3 reads CASSPPGGLAETQYF. The DNA for the CDR3 is TGTGCCAGCAGCCCGCCGGGGGGGCTGGCCGAGACCCAGTACTTC.

In its sample, this clone was seen a few times. The chain recombines TRBV6-5 with TRBJ1-4; 10 positions match TRBD1. Germline CDR1 MNHEY, CDR2 SVGAGI. V dropped 5 bases and J dropped 6; count of bases not matched to a gene: 3. This CDR3 comprises 14 residues. This CDR3 reads CASSKTGGDEKLFF. In DNA form, the CDR3 reads TGTGCCAGCAGTAAGACAGGGGGCGATGAAAAACTGTTTTTT.

This clone turned up a few times. The rearrangement uses TRBV7-9 and TRBJ2-5; no reliable D call. CDR3 length: 12 amino acids. Between the trimmed V and J ends, which lost 5 bases and 5 bases, there was a span of 9 bases. Germline V lookup: CDR1 SEHNR, CDR2 FQNEAQ (reference sequence). As DNA, the CDR3 is TGTGCCAGCAGCCTGAATGGGGAGACCCAGTACTTC. Its protein product is CASSLNGETQYF. Variable domain in full (rest from reference TRBV7-9 and TRBJ2-5): DTGVSQNPRHKITKRGQNVTFRCDPISEHNRLYWYRQTLGQGPEFLTYFQNEAQLEKSRLLSDRFSAERPKGSFSTLEIQRTEQGDSAMYLCASSLNGETQYFGPGTRLLVL.

The genes are TRBV19 and TRBJ2-5, with unresolved D. Trimming took off 5 bases at V and 1 base at J, with 11 bases between the two ends. The CDR3 contains 14 residues. CDR1 LNHDA and CDR2 SQIVND come from the germline V gene (reference sequence). The CDR3 DNA is TGTGCCAGTAGTGGCTGGGTCGGCCAAGAGACCCAGTACTTC. Translation: CASSGWVGQETQYF.

In this sample, this clone turned up once. The rearrangement uses TRBV7-6 and TRBJ2-7; D gene ambiguous. Between the trimmed V and J ends, which lost 5 bases and 6 bases, there was a span of 11 bases. CDR3 length: 12 amino acids. Germline V CDR1 and CDR2: SGHVS, FNYEAQ. CDR3 region: CASSLGPSEQYF. The CDR3 DNA reads TGTGCCAGCAGCCTCGGGCCCTCCGAGCAGTACTTC.

Concerning this clone itself: This clone may be a read error of a much larger clone one base away. This sample includes further DNA sequences coding for the same CDR3. This sequence joins TRBV5-6 and TRBJ2-3; no firm D call. CDR1 is SGHDT, CDR2 YYEEEE, per germline. With 0 bases removed from V and 1 base from J, the gap between germline ends came to 3 bases. The CDR3 spans 13 residues. CDR3 residues: CASSLEGTDTQYF. DNA for the CDR3: TGTGCCAGCAGCTTGGAGGGCACAGATACGCAGTATTTT.

The chain links TRBV7-9 to TRBJ2-3; TRBD2 matches 12 bases. The germline CDR1 and CDR2 sequences are SEHNR and FQNEAQ (reference sequence). Trimming cost V 6 bases and J 6 bases; bases outside gene matches: 4. The CDR3 loop spans 14 amino acids. The CDR3 DNA reads as TGTGCCAGCAGAACTAGCGGGGGGCCGGATACGCAGTATTTT. The encoded protein is CASRTSGGPDTQYF.

This clone appeared a few times. The chain combines TRBV29-1 with TRBJ2-7; TRBD1 might be the D (6 bases). The germline V gene encodes CDR1 SQVTM and CDR2 ANQGSEA. Deletions cut 6 bases from V and 2 bases from J, with 11 bases between. CDR3 length: 12 residues. The CDR3 DNA is TGCAGCGTCGCGACAGGACCCTACGAGCAGTACTTC. Encoded protein: CSVATGPYEQYF.

The chain is built from TRBV30 and TRBJ2-2, with D unclear. CDR1 and CDR2 (germline): GTSNPN, SVGIG (reference sequence). V was trimmed by 0 bases and J by 0 bases, leaving 5 bases between them. The CDR3 runs to 14 residues. The CDR3 DNA sequence: TGTGCCTGGAGTGTACTCTCGAACACCGGGGAGCTGTTTTTT. Encoded protein: CAWSVLSNTGELFF. The full variable domain, its missing parts supplied by reference TRBV30 and TRBJ2-2, is SQTIHQWPATLVQPVGSPLSLECTVEGTSNPNLYWYRQAAGRGLQLLFYSVGIGQISSEVPQNLSASRPQDRQFILSSKKLLLSDSGFYLCAWSVLSNTGELFFGEGSRLTVL.

This clone has a handful of counts. This chain joins TRBV30 and TRBJ2-3; D gene uncertain. V lost 3 bases and J 4 bases, leaving 14 bases between the germline ends. The CDR3 contains 14 residues. The germline V gene has CDR1 GTSNPN and CDR2 SVGIG (reference sequence). CDR3 bases: TGTGCCTGGAGAATGGCGGCCTGGGCAGATACGCAGTATTTT. The encoded protein is CAWRMAAWADTQYF.

At least ten counts were recorded for this clone. The rearrangement links TRBV7-2 to TRBJ2-2; D possibly corresponds to TRBD1 (6 bases). Germline-derived CDR1 and CDR2 are SGHTA and FQGNSA. The CDR3 has 15 residues. V was clipped by 3 bases and J by 1 base, with 9 bases between them. CDR3 sequence reads: CASSFEGVNTGELFF. The CDR3 bases are TGTGCCAGCAGCTTCGAGGGGGTGAACACCGGGGAGCTGTTTTTT.

This clone showed up many times. The J gene is TRBJ2-1, the V gene TRBV5-1, with a possible D match to TRBD1 (6 bases). Germline loops: CDR1 SGHRS, CDR2 YFSETQ. CDR3 length: 15 amino acids. V dropped 4 bases and J dropped 4 bases, with 15 bases sitting between them. CDR3: CASSATDSPYNEQFF. The DNA of the CDR3 is TGCGCCAGCAGCGCAACGGACAGCCCTTACAATGAGCAGTTCTTC.

The CDR3 DNA follows: TGTGCCTGGACAAGCAGGCAGACGGGGGCCTTCTATAATTCACCCCTCCACTTT. Protein product: CAWTSRQTGAFYNSPLHF. The gene calls are TRBV30 and TRBJ1-6, with a weak D call TRBD1 (6 bases). The CDR3 is 18 amino acids. Germline CDR1 GTSNPN, CDR2 SVGIG (reference sequence). V dropped 4 bases and J dropped 3 bases, with 22 bases sitting between them.

J is TRBJ2-7 and V is TRBV30; possibly TRBD2 for D (5 bases). The CDR3 is made up of 12 amino acids. The ends were cut back, 5 bases at V and 7 bases at J, with 15 bases in the middle. Germline V gene lookup returns CDR1 GTSNPN and CDR2 SVGIG (reference sequence). The CDR3 nucleotides are TGTGCCTGGGAGTCCGTTTCGGGGGAGCAGTACTTC. Its protein is CAWESVSGEQYF. The full variable domain, its missing parts supplied by reference TRBV30 and TRBJ2-7, is SQTIHQWPATLVQPVGSPLSLECTVEGTSNPNLYWYRQAAGRGLQLLFYSVGIGQISSEVPQNLSASRPQDRQFILSSKKLLLSDSGFYLCAWESVSGEQYFGPGTRLTVT.

This chain joins TRBV20-1 and TRBJ1-1; D not certain. The V end was cut by 1 base, the J end by 10 bases, with 10 bases between. The CDR3 runs 11 residues. Germline lookup yields CDR1 DFQATT and CDR2 SNEGSKA (reference sequence). CDR3 nucleotides: TGCAGTGCTAGAGTAGGGTGGGTAGCTTTCTTT. It yields the protein CSARVGWVAFF.